This note documents a single T cell receptor (beta chain) sequence. Its antigen remains undetermined. The junction departs from the called germline gene at one end, perhaps through a read error. This entry comes from a study of control samples from healthy donors and cancer patients (dated by TCRdb to 2018 to 2020). Library construction relied on the immunoSEQ multiplex PCR assay. TCRdb retrieved this table from immuneACCESS and kept in-frame rearrangements only. Not all clones are present; in checked studies, unresolved V genes account for under half, and no reason is known for the remainder. The sample table holds under 300,000 clones, of which over 75% were seen once. The top ten clonotypes cover more than 10% of the sample. The source of this sequence is a woman aged 55 to 70 with lung cancer. Input material: PBMCs.

The DNA is as follows: TGTGCTAGCAGCCTGCAAACACGACAGAGCTCCTACGAGCAGTACTTC. Translation gives CASSLQTRQSSYEQYF. The chain joins TRBV7-7 to TRBJ2-7; the best D guess is TRBD1, with 5 bases matching. From its cysteine to its phenylalanine, the CDR3 spans 16 amino acids. CDR3 DNA only is kept here, 48 bases in frame from base 1. From a lookup of the germline V gene (reference sequence), CDR1 and CDR2 are SSHAT and FNYEAQ.